These T cell receptor beta chains were read from a single sample in a study of Graves' ophthalmopathy and Graves' hyperthyroidism. From the multiplex PCR reads, TCRdb called clonotypes with MiXCR, one entry per CDR3 protein. The sample holds 660,000 or so distinct CDR3 sequences, just over 40% seen once. The sample comprised peripheral blood. The receptors originated from an adult man with Graves' ophthalmopathy. Both conserved end residues are part of each CDR3. Fields, in order: clone size, J gene, V gene, D gene, CDR3 DNA, CDR3 protein. D genes are given only for firm matches. A row's size may be missing; if present it is once, few, many or a size class.

. TRBJ1-2 TRBV24-1 TRBD1 TGTGCCACCAGTGACCGTACAGGGGCGAGGGACTACACCTTC CATSDRTGARDYTF
. TRBJ1-4 TRBV29-1 . TGCAGCGTTGAACGGCTAGCGGGACTGTTTTTT CSVERLAGLFF
many TRBJ2-7 TRBV11-1 . TGTGCCAGCAGCATCCTACAGGGTTCCTACGAGCAGTACTTC CASSILQGSYEQYF
few TRBJ1-6 TRBV7-8 . TGTGCCAGCAGCCAAGATAGCCGGGAAAGGGGCTATAATTCACCCCTCCACTTT CASSQDSRERGYNSPLHF
. TRBJ2-5 TRBV24-1 . TGTGCCACCAGTGTCAGGGAACGGCGCAATCAGCCCCAGTACTTC CATSVRERRNQPQYF
many TRBJ1-4 TRBV19 . TGTGCCAGTAGTATATTAGCAGAGGGAAAACTGTTTTTT CASSILAEGKLFF
many TRBJ1-3 TRBV29-1 . TGCAGCGTTGAACTCTTGAAAGGGACTGGAAACACCATATATTTT CSVELLKGTGNTIYF
many TRBJ2-5 TRBV10-2 TRBD2 TGTGCCAGCAGAGTAGCGGGTGAGACCCAGTACTTC CASRVAGETQYF
few TRBJ2-7 TRBV4-2 . TGTGCCAGCTCCTGGGGCCACGGACTCTACGAGCAGTACTTC CASSWGHGLYEQYF
many TRBJ1-6 TRBV5-5 . TGTGCCAGCAGCTTGAGGTCTGAGTTATCACCCCTCCACTTT CASSLRSELSPLHF
few TRBJ2-2 TRBV12-3/TRBV12-4 . TGTGCCAGCAGTTTTGGAGACCTCTACACCGGGGAGCTGTTTTTT CASSFGDLYTGELFF
many TRBJ1-5 TRBV12-3/TRBV12-4 . TGTGCCAGCAGCCGCTTGGGGTTTGATAGCAATCAGCCCCAGCATTTT CASSRLGFDSNQPQHF
few TRBJ1-5 TRBV5-4 . TGTGCCAGCAGCAAATTTGGGGGGATGAGCAATCAGCCCCAGCATTTT CASSKFGGMSNQPQHF
many TRBJ1-4 TRBV12-3/TRBV12-4 . TGTGCCAGCAGATCTCAGAGTGGAAGCGGGGAAAAACTGTTTTTT CASRSQSGSGEKLFF
few TRBJ1-4 TRBV4-1 TRBD1 TGCGCCAGCAGCCAAGACTCGGGACAGGGGCCTGAAAAACTGTTTTTT CASSQDSGQGPEKLFF
few TRBJ2-7 TRBV4-1 TRBD1 TGCGCCAGCAGCCAAGATAGGACAGGGGACCTGCTCTCCTACGAGCAGTACTTC CASSQDRTGDLLSYEQYF
. TRBJ1-4 TRBV9 TRBD1 TGTGCCAGCAGCCTAGGCCCGGACAGGGGGAGGGAGAAACTGTTTTTT CASSLGPDRGREKLFF
. TRBJ1-1 TRBV24-1 . TGTGCCTGGAGCCCGGGACGCCTGAGGGACACTGAAGCTTTCTTT CAWSPGRLRDTEAFF
many TRBJ2-6 TRBV7-9 . TGTGCCAGCAGCCAAGAAGCAGGACCTGGGGCCAACGTCCTGACTTTC CASSQEAGPGANVLTF
. TRBJ1-2 TRBV6-6 TRBD1 TGTGCCGCACGCGGACAGGGGGCTTGGGGCTACACCTTC CAARGQGAWGYTF
. TRBJ2-7 TRBV29-1 . TGCAGCGTTGACACCCAGGGAATCTCCTACGAGCAGTACTTC CSVDTQGISYEQYF
. TRBJ1-1 TRBV10-3 . TGTGCCATCAGTTACCTGCGCAGGGGCACTGAAGCTTTCTTT CAISYLRRGTEAFF
many TRBJ2-2 TRBV10-3 TRBD1 TGTGCCATCAGTGAAACCGGGACAGGAGGCCCCGGGGAGCTGTTTTTT CAISETGTGGPGELFF
many TRBJ2-7 TRBV24-1 . TGTGCCACCAGTGCCAGGATCGAGGGGGAGCAGTACTTC CATSARIEGEQYF
few TRBJ1-2 TRBV6-5 TRBD1 TGTGCCAGCAGTTTTACGGGACAGATCTATGGCTACACCTTC CASSFTGQIYGYTF
. TRBJ1-2 TRBV12-3/TRBV12-4 . TGTGCCAGCACCCTCGGGGGCTTCTTTGGCTACACCTTC CASTLGGFFGYTF
. TRBJ1-2 TRBV15 TRBD1 TGTGCCACCAGCAGAGATAGGACAGGGACAAGCTATGGCTACACCTTC CATSRDRTGTSYGYTF
once TRBJ1-1 TRBV6-5 TRBD1 TGTGCCAGCAGTGGGGGACAGAGCATGAGCACTGAAGCTTTCTTT CASSGGQSMSTEAFF
. TRBJ1-5 TRBV9 . TGTGCCAGCAGCGTACGACTAGGGAGTAGAGAGACCCAGCATTTT CASSVRLGSRETQHF
many TRBJ1-2 TRBV2 TRBD1 TGTGCCAGCACTGAGGGAGGGGGCAGAAACTATGGCTACACCTTC CASTEGGGRNYGYTF
many TRBJ1-2 TRBV24-1 . TGTGCCACCAGTGACAGACGCGGGAGCGGCTACACCTTC CATSDRRGSGYTF
. TRBJ2-5 TRBV29-1 TRBD1 TGCAGCGCGGGACAGGGGTACTTC CSAGQGYF
. TRBJ2-7 TRBV10-2 TRBD1 TGCGCCAGCTGCGGACAGGGGGCTAGCTACGAGCAGTACTTC CASCGQGASYEQYF
. TRBJ2-2 TRBV9 . TGTGCCAGCAGCAGCAGGGGATCGGGAAACACCGGGGAGCTGTTTTTT CASSSRGSGNTGELFF
many TRBJ1-1 TRBV11-2 . TGTGCCAGCGCGAGGCGGGGGTCCCTTGAAGCTTTCTTT CASARRGSLEAFF
few TRBJ1-2 TRBV29-1 TRBD1 TGCAGCGAGGGGGGGACAGCTAACTATGGCTACACCTTC CSEGGTANYGYTF
once TRBJ2-6 TRBV29-1 . TGCAGCGTTGGGCCCGGGGACAACGTCCTGACTTTC CSVGPGDNVLTF
. TRBJ1-5 TRBV2 TRBD1 TGTGCCAGCAGTTATCCCGGACAGGGGGCGAGTAATCAGCCCCAGCATTTT CASSYPGQGASNQPQHF
many TRBJ1-3 TRBV12-3/TRBV12-4 . TGTGCCAGCAGTTTACAAGGGCCGGGAAACACCATATATTTT CASSLQGPGNTIYF
. TRBJ2-5 TRBV19 . TGTGCCAGTAGTATCAAGGGGCGCCCTGGGGAGACCCAGTACTTC CASSIKGRPGETQYF
many TRBJ1-2 TRBV4-1 TRBD1 TGCGCCAGCAGCCAAGGGGACAGTTACTATGGCTACACCTTC CASSQGDSYYGYTF
. TRBJ1-4 TRBV25-1 TRBD1 TGTGCCAGCGTGGGGGACAGTCCCCGGGAAAAACTGTTTTTT CASVGDSPREKLFF